This T cell receptor (beta chain) derives from a study of regulatory dendritic cells for organ transplantation. General observations from the study: Of resting T cell subsets, memory CD8+ had the most alloreactive clonotypes. Memory CD8+ T cells were the most oligoclonal; naive cells were highly diverse. Considerable individual heterogeneity was seen in alloreactive memory CD8+ T cells.

Using immunoSEQ multiplex PCR, the repertoire was profiled, and TCRdb retains in-frame clones only, with some absent. This sample has some 35,000 clones, with 75% to 95% found just once. V lost 1 base and J lost 7, with 14 bases in between. This CDR3 is 15 amino acids long. Germline CDR1 MNHEY, CDR2 SVGAGI. To note about this clone: Its antigen is not identified.

The receptor comes from a human donor in good health. Sequencing was done on a sample of naive CD8+ T cells from blood. Subset specified: CD45RA+ naive T cells. The rearrangement uses TRBV6-5 and TRBJ2-1; TRBD1 might be the D (6 bases). In DNA form, the CDR3 reads TGTGCCAGCAGTTACTACACAGGGATTAATAATGAGCAGTTCTTC. It codes for CASSYYTGINNEQFF.